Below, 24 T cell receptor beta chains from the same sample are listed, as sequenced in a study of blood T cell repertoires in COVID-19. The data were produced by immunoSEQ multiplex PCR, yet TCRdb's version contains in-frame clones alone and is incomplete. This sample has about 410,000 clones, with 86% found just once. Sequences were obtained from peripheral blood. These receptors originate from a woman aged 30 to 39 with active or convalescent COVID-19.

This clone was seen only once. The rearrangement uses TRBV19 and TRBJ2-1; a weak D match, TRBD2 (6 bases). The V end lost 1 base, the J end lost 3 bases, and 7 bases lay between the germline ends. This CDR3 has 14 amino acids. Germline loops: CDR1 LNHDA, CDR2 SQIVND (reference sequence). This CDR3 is CASSIGGIYNEQFF. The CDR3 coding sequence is TGTGCCAGTAGTATAGGCGGGATCTACAATGAGCAGTTCTTC.

The CDR3 sequence is CASSPLGGPSTDTQYF. In DNA, the CDR3 is TGTGCCAGCAGCCCCCTCGGCGGGCCAAGCACAGATACGCAGTATTTT. The chain is built from TRBV14 and TRBJ2-3; tentatively, D is TRBD2 (5 bases). Germline V gives CDR1 SGHDN, CDR2 FVKESK. Trimming took 4 bases from V and 0 from J, leaving 14 bases between them. The CDR3 contains 16 residues.

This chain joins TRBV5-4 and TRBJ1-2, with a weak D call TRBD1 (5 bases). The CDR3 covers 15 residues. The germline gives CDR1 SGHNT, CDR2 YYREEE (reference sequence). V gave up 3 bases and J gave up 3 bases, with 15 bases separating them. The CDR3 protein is CASSSAGGEDYGYTF. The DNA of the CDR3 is TGTGCCAGCAGCTCCGCGGGGGGTGAGGACTATGGCTACACCTTC.

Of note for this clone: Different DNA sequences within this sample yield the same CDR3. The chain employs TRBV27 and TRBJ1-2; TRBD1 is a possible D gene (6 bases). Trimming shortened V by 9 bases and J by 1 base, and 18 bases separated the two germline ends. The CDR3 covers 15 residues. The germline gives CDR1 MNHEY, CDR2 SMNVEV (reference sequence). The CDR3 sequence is CASRETGLINYGYTF. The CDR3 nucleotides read TGTGCCAGTAGGGAAACAGGGCTCATTAACTATGGCTACACCTTC.

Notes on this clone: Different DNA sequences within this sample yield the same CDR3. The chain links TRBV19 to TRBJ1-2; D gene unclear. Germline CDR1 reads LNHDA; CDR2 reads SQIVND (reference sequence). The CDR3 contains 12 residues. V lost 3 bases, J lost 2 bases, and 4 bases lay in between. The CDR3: CASSIQNYGYTF. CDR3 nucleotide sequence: TGTGCCAGTAGTATCCAAAACTATGGCTACACCTTC.

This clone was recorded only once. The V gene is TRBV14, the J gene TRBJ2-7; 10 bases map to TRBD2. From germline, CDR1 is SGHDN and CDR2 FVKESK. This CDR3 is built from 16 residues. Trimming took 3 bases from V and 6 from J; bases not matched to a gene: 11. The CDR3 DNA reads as TGTGCCAGCAGCCACTACCAAAGCGGGGGGGCACGCGAGCAGTACTTC. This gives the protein CASSHYQSGGAREQYF.

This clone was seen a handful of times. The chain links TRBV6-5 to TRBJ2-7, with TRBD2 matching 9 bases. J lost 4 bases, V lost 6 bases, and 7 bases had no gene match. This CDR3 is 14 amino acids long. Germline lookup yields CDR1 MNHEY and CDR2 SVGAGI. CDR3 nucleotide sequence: TGTGCCAGCAGCGGTAGCGGGAGACGGTACGAGCAGTACTTC. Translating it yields CASSGSGRRYEQYF.

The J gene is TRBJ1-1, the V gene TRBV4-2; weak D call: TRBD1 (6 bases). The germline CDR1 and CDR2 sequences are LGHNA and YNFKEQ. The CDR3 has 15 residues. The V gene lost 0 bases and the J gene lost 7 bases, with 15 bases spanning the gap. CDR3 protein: CASSQDWGPHLEAFF. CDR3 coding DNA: TGTGCCAGCAGCCAAGATTGGGGGCCCCACCTTGAAGCTTTCTTT.

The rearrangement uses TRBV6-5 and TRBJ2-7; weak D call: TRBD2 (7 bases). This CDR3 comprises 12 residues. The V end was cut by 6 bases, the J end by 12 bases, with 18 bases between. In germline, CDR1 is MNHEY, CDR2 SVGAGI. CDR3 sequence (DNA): TGTGCCAGCAGAGATTTAACAGGGAGGGGGTACTTC. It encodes CASRDLTGRGYF.

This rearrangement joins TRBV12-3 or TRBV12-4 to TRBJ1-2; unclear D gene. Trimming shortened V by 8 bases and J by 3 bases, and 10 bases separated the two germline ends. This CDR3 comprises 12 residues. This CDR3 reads CASWKQYYGYTF. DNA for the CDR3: TGTGCCAGCTGGAAACAGTACTATGGCTACACCTTC.

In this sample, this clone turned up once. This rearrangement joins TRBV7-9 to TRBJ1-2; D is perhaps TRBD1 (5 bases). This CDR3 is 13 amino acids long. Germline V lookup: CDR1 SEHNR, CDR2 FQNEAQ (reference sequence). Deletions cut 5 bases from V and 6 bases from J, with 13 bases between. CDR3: CASSPGGSDGYTF. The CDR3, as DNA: TGTGCCAGCAGCCCCGGGGGTTCGGATGGCTACACCTTC.

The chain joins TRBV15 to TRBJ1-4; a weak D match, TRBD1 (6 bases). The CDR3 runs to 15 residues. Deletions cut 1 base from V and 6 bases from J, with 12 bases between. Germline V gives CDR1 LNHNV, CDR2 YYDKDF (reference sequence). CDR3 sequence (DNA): TGTGCCACCAGCAGAGGGGGGGGGCGAGATGAAAAACTGTTTTTT. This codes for CATSRGGGRDEKLFF.

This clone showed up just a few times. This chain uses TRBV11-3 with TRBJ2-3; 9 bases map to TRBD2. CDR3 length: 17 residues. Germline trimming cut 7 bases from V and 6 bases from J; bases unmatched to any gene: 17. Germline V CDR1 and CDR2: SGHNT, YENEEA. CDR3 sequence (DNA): TGTGCCAGCATAAAGGGGCTGGCGGGAGGGCCAAGTGATACGCAGTATTTT. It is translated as CASIKGLAGGPSDTQYF.

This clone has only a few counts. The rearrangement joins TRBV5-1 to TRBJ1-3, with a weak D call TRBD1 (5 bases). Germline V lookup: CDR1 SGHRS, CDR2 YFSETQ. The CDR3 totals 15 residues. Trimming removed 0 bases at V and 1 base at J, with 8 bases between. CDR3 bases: TGCGCCAGCAGCTTGGTCCCAGGGTCTGGAAACACCATATATTTT. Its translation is CASSLVPGSGNTIYF.

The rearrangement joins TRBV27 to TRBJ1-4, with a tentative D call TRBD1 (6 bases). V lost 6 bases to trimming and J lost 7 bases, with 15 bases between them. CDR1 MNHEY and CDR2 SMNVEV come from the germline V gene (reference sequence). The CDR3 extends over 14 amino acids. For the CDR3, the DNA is TGTGCCAGCAGGGCCTCAGGGGCGGGTGAAAAACTGTTTTTT. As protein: CASRASGAGEKLFF.

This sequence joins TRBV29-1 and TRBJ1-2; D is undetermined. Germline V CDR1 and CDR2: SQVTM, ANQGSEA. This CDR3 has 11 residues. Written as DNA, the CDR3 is TGCTGCGGGTATGAGGCCGGAGGCTACACCTTC. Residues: CCGYEAGGYTF.

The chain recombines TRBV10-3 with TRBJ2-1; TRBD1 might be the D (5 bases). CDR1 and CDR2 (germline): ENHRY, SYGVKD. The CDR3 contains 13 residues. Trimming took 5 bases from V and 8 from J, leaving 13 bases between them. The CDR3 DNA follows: TGTGCCATCAGTCCTCAGGGAAGTTATGAGCAGTTCTTC. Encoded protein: CAISPQGSYEQFF.

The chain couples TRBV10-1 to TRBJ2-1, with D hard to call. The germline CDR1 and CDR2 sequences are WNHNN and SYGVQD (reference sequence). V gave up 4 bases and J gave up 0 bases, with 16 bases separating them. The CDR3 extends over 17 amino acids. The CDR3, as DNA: TGCGCCAGCAGTGGCCCCCTAAAATCGTCCTCCTACAATGAGCAGTTCTTC. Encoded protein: CASSGPLKSSSYNEQFF.

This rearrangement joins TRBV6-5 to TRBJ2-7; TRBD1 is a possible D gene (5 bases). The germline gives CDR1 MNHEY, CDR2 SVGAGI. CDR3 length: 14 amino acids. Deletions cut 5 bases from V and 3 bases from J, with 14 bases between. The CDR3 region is CASSPRGQLYEQYF. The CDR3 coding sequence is TGTGCCAGCAGTCCCCGAGGACAACTCTACGAGCAGTACTTC.

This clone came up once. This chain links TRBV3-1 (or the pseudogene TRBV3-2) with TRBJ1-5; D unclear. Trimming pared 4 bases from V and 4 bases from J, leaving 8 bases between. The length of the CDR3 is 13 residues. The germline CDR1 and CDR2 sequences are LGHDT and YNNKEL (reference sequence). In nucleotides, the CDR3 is TGTGCCAGCAGCCCAAGACTTAATCAGCCCCAGCATTTT. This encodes CASSPRLNQPQHF.

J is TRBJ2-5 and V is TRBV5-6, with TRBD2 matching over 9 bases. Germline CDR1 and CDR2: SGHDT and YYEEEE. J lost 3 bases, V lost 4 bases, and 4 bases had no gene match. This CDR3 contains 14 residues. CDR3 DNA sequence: TGTGCCAGCAGCCCGGGACTAGCAGAAGAGACCCAGTACTTC. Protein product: CASSPGLAEETQYF.

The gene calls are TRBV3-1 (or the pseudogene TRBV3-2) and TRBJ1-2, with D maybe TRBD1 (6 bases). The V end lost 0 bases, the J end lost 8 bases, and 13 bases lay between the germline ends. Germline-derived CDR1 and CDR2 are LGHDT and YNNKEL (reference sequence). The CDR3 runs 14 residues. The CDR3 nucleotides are TGTGCCAGCAGCCAAGATCCGGACGGACAGGGCTACACCTTC. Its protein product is CASSQDPDGQGYTF.

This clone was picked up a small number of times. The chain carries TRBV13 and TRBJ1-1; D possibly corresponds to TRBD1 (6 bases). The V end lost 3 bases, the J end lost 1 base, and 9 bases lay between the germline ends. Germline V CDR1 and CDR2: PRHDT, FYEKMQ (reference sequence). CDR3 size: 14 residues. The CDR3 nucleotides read TGTGCCAGCAGCTTCGGACAGCCGAACACTGAAGCTTTCTTT. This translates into CASSFGQPNTEAFF.

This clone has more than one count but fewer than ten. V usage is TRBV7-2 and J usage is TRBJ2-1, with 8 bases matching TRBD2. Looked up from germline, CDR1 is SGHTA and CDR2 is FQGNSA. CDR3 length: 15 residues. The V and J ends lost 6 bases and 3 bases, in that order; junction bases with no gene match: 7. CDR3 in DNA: TGTGCCAGCAGTATAGGGCTAGCGGGCTACAATGAGCAGTTCTTC. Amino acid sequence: CASSIGLAGYNEQFF. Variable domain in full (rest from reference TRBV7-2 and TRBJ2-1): GAGVSQSPSNKVTEKGKDVELRCDPISGHTALYWYRQSLGQGLEFLIYFQGNSAPDKSGLPSDRFSAERTGGSVSTLTIQRTQQEDSAVYLCASSIGLAGYNEQFFGPGTRLTVL.